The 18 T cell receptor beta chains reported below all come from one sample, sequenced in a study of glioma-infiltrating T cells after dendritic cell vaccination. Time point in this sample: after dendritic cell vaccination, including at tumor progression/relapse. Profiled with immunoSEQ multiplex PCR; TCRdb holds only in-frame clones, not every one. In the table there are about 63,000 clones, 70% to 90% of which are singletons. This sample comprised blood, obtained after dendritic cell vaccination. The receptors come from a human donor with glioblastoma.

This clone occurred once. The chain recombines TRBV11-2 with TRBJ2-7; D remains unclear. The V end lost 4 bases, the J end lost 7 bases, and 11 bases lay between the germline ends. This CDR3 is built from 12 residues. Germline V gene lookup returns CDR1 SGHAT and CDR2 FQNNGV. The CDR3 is CASSSLSSEQYF. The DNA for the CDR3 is TGTGCCAGCAGCTCCTTATCGAGTGAGCAGTACTTC.

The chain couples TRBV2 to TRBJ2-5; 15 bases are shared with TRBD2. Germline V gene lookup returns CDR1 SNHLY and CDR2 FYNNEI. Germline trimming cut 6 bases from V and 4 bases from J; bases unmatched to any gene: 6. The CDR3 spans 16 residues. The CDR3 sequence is CASRGLAGGSGETQYF. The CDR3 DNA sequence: TGTGCCAGCAGGGGACTAGCGGGGGGTTCAGGAGAGACCCAGTACTTC.

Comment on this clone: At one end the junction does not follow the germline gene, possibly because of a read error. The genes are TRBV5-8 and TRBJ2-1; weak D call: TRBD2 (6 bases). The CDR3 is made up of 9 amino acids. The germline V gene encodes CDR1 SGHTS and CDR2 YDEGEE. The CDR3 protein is CRGLNEQFF. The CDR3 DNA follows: TGCCGGGGGTTGAATGAGCAGTTCTTC.

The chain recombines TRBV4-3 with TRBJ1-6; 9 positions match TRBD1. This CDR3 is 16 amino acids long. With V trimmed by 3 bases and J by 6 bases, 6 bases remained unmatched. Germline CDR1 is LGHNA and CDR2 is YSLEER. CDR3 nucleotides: TGCGCCAGCAGCCATCTCGGACAGGGGCTTAATTCACCCCTCCACTTT. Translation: CASSHLGQGLNSPLHF.

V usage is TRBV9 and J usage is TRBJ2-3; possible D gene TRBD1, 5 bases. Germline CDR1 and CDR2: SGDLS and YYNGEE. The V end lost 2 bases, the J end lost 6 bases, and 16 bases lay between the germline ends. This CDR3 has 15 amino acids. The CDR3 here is CASSVQGAPPDTQYF. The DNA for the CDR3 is TGTGCCAGCAGCGTTCAAGGGGCACCCCCCGATACGCAGTATTTT.

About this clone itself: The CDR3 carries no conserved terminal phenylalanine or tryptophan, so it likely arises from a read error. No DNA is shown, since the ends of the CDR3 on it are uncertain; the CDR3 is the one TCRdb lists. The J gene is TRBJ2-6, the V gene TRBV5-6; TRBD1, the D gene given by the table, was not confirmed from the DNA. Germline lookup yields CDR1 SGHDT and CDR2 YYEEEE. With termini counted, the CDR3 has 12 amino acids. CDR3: CASSLGAGQGAL.

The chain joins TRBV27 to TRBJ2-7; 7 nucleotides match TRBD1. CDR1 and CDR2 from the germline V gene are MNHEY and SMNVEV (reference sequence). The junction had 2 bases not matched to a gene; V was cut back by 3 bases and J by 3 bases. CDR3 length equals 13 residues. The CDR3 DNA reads TGTGCCAGCAGTTTGACAGGGAACTACGAGCAGTACTTC. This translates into CASSLTGNYEQYF.

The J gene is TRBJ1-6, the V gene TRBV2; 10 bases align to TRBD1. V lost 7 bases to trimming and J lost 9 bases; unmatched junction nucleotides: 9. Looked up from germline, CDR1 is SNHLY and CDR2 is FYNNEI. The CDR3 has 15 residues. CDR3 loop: CASTRTGGSGSPLHF. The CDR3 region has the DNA TGTGCCAGCACTAGGACAGGGGGGAGTGGTTCACCCCTCCACTTT.

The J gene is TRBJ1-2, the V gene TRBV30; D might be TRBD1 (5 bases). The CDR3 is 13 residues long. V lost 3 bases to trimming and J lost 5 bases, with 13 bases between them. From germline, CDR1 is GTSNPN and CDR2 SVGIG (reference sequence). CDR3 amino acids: CAWSKTGGYGYTF. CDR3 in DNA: TGTGCCTGGAGCAAGACGGGGGGGTATGGCTACACCTTC.

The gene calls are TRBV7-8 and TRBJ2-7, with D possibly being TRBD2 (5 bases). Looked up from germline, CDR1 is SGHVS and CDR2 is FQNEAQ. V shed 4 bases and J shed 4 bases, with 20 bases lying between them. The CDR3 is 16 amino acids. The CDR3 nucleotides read TGTGCCAGCAGCTCCTACGATTTTAGACCGGGATACGAGCAGTACTTC. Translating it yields CASSSYDFRPGYEQYF. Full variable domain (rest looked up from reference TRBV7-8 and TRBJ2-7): GAGVSQSPRYKVAKRGQDVALRCDPISGHVSLFWYQQALGQGPEFLTYFQNEAQLDKSGLPSDRFFAERPEGSVSTLKIQRTQQEDSAVYLCASSSYDFRPGYEQYFGPGTRLTVT.

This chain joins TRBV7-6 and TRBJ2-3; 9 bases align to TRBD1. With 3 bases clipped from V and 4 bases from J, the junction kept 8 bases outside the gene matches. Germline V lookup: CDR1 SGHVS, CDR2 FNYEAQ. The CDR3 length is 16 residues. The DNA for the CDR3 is TGTGCCAGCAGCTTGGCCGGGACAGGGTGGCCAGATACGCAGTATTTT. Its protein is CASSLAGTGWPDTQYF. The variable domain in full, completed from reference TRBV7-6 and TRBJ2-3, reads GAGVSQSPRYKVTKRGQDVALRCDPISGHVSLYWYRQALGQGPEFLTYFNYEAQQDKSGLPNDRFSAERPEGSISTLTIQRTEQRDSAMYRCASSLAGTGWPDTQYFGPGTRLTVL.

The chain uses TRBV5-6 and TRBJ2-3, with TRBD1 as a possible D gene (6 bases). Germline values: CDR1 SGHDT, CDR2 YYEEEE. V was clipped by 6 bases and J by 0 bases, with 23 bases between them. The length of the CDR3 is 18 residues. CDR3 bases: TGTGCCAGCATCGACACAGGGAGTACTGAGATCAGCACAGATACGCAGTATTTT. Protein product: CASIDTGSTEISTDTQYF.

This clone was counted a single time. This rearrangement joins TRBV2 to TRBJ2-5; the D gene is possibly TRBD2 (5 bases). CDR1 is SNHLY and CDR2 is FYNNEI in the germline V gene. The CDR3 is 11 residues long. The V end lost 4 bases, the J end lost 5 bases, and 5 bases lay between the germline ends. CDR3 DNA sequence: TGTGCCAGCAGTGGGGAGGAGACCCAGTACTTC. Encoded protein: CASSGEETQYF.

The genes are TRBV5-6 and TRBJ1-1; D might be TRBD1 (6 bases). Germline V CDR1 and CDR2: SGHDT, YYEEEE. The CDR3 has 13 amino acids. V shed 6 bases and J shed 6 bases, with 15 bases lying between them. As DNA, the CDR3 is TGTGCCAGCACCCGGGGGGGGGCGGCTGAAGCTTTCTTT. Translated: CASTRGGAAEAFF.

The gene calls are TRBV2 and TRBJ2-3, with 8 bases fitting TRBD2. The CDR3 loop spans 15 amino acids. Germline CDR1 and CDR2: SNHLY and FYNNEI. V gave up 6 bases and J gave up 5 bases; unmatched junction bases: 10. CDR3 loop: CASRPGLVVVDTQYF. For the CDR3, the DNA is TGTGCCAGCAGGCCGGGACTAGTCGTGGTAGATACGCAGTATTTT. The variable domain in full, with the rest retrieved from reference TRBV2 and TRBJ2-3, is EPEVTQTPSHQVTQMGQEVILRCVPISNHLYFYWYRQILGQKVEFLVSFYNNEISEKSEIFDDQFSVERPDGSNFTLKIRSTKLEDSAMYFCASRPGLVVVDTQYFGPGTRLTVL.

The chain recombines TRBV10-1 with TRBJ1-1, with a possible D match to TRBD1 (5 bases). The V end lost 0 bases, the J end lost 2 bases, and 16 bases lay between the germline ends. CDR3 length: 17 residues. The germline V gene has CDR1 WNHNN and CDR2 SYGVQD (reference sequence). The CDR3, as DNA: TGCGCCAGCAGTGAGTCCCGGCAGGGAGGAAAAAACACTGAAGCTTTCTTT. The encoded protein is CASSESRQGGKNTEAFF.

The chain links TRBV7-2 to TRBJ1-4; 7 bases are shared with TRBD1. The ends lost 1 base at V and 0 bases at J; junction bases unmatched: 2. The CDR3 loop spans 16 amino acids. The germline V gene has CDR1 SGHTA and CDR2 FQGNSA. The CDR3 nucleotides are TGTGCCAGCAGCTTAGTAGGACAGGCAACTAATGAAAAACTGTTTTTT. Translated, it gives CASSLVGQATNEKLFF.

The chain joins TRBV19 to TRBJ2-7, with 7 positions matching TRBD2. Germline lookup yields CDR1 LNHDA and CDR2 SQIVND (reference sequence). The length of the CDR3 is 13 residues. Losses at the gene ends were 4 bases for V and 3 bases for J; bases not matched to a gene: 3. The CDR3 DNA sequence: TGTGCCAGTAGTAAAGAGCGGGGCTACGAGCAGTACTTC. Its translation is CASSKERGYEQYF.